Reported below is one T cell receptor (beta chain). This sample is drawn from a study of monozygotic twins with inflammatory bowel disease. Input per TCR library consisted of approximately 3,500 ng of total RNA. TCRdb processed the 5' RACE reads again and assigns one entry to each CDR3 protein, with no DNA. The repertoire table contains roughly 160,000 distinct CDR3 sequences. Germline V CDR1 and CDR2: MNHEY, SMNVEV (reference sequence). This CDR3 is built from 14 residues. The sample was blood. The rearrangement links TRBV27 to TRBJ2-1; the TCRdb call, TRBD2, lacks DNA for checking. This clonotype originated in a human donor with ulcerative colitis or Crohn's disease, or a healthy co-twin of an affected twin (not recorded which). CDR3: CASSFGSLRPEQFF.